This is a list of T cell receptor beta chains from one sample in a study of CD8 T cells in Susac syndrome. One entry per CDR3 protein, called by TCRdb with MiXCR from the immunoSEQ multiplex PCR reads. The sample includes around 100,000 distinct CDR3 sequences, roughly 96% of them seen just once. What was sequenced was CD8+ T cells from PBMCs. The receptors were gathered from a human donor with Susac syndrome. Each CDR3 is given with its conserved first and last residue. A D gene is named only where the DNA matches it firmly. Not all rows give a size; the values are once, few, many and, for expanded clones, a class.

d_call	clone_size	j_call	v_call	cdr3_nt	cdr3_aa
NA	NA	TRBJ2-5	TRBV14	TGTGCCAGCAGCGAGTTCCAAGAGACCCAGTACTTC	CASSEFQETQYF
NA	NA	TRBJ2-5	TRBV7-2	TGTGCCGGTCGTCTCGAGCAAGAGACCCAGTACTTC	CAGRLEQETQYF
NA	NA	TRBJ2-5	TRBV11-2	TGTGCCAGCAGCCCAGGACGGGACCAGTACTTC	CASSPGRDQYF
TRBD2	few	TRBJ2-7	TRBV24-1	TGTGCCACCAGTGATGGGACTAGCTCCTACGAGCAGTACTTC	CATSDGTSSYEQYF
TRBD1	NA	TRBJ1-2	TRBV5-6	TGTGCCAGCAGCTCAGGACAGGTCTATGGCTACACCTTC	CASSSGQVYGYTF
NA	NA	TRBJ2-1	TRBV15	TGTGCCACCAGCAGAGCGAACGAGGCATGGGGTGAGCAGTTCTTC	CATSRANEAWGEQFF
NA	NA	TRBJ2-1	TRBV4-1	TGCGCCAGCAGCCACCTCGGGGTCAGTCGGGTCCGCGAGCAGTTCTTC	CASSHLGVSRVREQFF
NA	NA	TRBJ1-1	TRBV25-1	TGTGCCAGCAGGCCAACCGTACCGGACACTGAAGCTTTCTTT	CASRPTVPDTEAFF
NA	NA	TRBJ2-7	TRBV29-1	TGCAGCGTGTCCGGGGCACAAGGCGCCTACGAGCAGTACTTC	CSVSGAQGAYEQYF
NA	NA	TRBJ2-5	TRBV5-1	TGCGCCAGCAGCCCGCGGACTACCTCGGAAACCCAGTACTTC	CASSPRTTSETQYF
TRBD2	NA	TRBJ2-3	TRBV5-1	TGCGCCAGCACCTATGGACTAGCGGGAGACTCAGATACGCAGTATTTT	CASTYGLAGDSDTQYF
TRBD1	NA	TRBJ1-2	TRBV7-2	TGTGCCAGCAGCCTCGACAGGGTGAGCTATGGCTACACCTTC	CASSLDRVSYGYTF
NA	NA	TRBJ1-4	TRBV7-9	TGTGCCAGCAGCTTAGGGGGATTAAATGAAAAACTGTTTTTT	CASSLGGLNEKLFF
NA	NA	TRBJ1-4	TRBV15	TGTGCCACCAGCAGCTGGACATCCTTTCGTAGTGAAAAACTGTTTTTT	CATSSWTSFRSEKLFF
NA	NA	TRBJ2-3	TRBV18	TGTGCCAGCTCACCTCCGACCGTCCCTACGCAGTATTTT	CASSPPTVPTQYF
TRBD2	NA	TRBJ2-2	TRBV9	TGTGCCAGCAGCCCGCATAGCGGGGGGTACACCGGGGAGCTGTTTTTT	CASSPHSGGYTGELFF
TRBD1	NA	TRBJ2-5	TRBV4-1	TGCGCCAGCAGCCAAGGAGCGCCTTTCCGGGACAGGGGAGGCGAGACCCAGTACTTC	CASSQGAPFRDRGGETQYF
TRBD1	NA	TRBJ2-7	TRBV4-1	TGCGCCAGCAGCTATGACAGGGGGGTCGAGCAGTACTTC	CASSYDRGVEQYF
TRBD2	NA	TRBJ2-2	TRBV9	TGTGCCAGCAGCCTAGAACTAGGGAGGGATCCCGGGGAGCTGTTTTTT	CASSLELGRDPGELFF
TRBD2	NA	TRBJ2-1	TRBV4-2	TGTGCCAGCAGCCAAGATCAGGCGGGGGGGGGCAATGAGCAGTTCTTC	CASSQDQAGGGNEQFF
NA	NA	TRBJ2-5	TRBV13	TGTGCCAGCAGCTGGAGGGCCCCCCAAGAGACCCAGTACTTC	CASSWRAPQETQYF
NA	once	TRBJ1-1	TRBV6-4	TGTGCCAGCAGTGACGGTTTGAACACTGAAGCTTTCTTT	CASSDGLNTEAFF
TRBD2	NA	TRBJ2-7	TRBV5-1	TGCGCCAGCAGCTTGGGTCCTAGCGGGAGCGGATACGAGCAGTACTTC	CASSLGPSGSGYEQYF
NA	few	TRBJ2-1	TRBV29-1	TGCAGCGTTGGTGTCCCCCAGTTCTTC	CSVGVPQFF
NA	NA	TRBJ2-2	TRBV25-1	TGTGCCAGCAGTGAACCCCGCACCGGGGAGCTGTTTTTT	CASSEPRTGELFF
TRBD1	NA	TRBJ2-7	TRBV2	TGTGCCAGCAGTGCCAACAGGGGCCCATCCTACGAGCAGTACTTC	CASSANRGPSYEQYF
TRBD2	NA	TRBJ2-7	TRBV2	TGTGCCAGCAGCCTGACCGGGACTAGCGGGCTATCCTACGAGCAGTACTTC	CASSLTGTSGLSYEQYF
NA	NA	TRBJ2-4	TRBV29-1	TGCAGCGTTGCTATGGGAGACAGACGAAGAGAGGGCAAAAACATTCAGTACTTC	CSVAMGDRRREGKNIQYF
TRBD1	NA	TRBJ1-6	TRBV7-9	TGTGCCAGCAGTCACGGACAGGAAAATTCACCCCTCCACTTT	CASSHGQENSPLHF
NA	NA	TRBJ2-7	TRBV5-1	TGCGCCAGCAGCTTGGACCCAAACTACGAGCAGTACTTC	CASSLDPNYEQYF
NA	NA	TRBJ1-5	TRBV5-4	TGTGCCAGCAGCTTGGACCAATATCAGCCCCAGCATTTT	CASSLDQYQPQHF
NA	NA	TRBJ2-2	TRBV9	TGTGCCACCACAGGGACGAACACCGGGGAGCTGTTTTTT	CATTGTNTGELFF
NA	NA	TRBJ1-3	TRBV3-1	TGTGCCAGCAGCCAAGGACAGTGGACTGGAAACACCATATATTTT	CASSQGQWTGNTIYF
TRBD1	NA	TRBJ2-5	TRBV19	TGTGCCAGTAGTGTGGACAGGCAAGAGACCCAGTACTTC	CASSVDRQETQYF
TRBD2	NA	TRBJ2-7	TRBV20-1	TGCAGTGCTGTCGGAGGACGGGAGGGTTACGAGCAGTACTTC	CSAVGGREGYEQYF
NA	NA	TRBJ2-7	TRBV20-1	TGCAGTGTTTTCTCGAGGGGGGGCGGGTACGAGCAGTACTTC	CSVFSRGGGYEQYF
NA	NA	TRBJ2-5	TRBV20-1	TGCAGTGCTAGAGATCATGGGGTTAGGCAAGAGACCCAGTACTTC	CSARDHGVRQETQYF
NA	NA	TRBJ2-3	TRBV12-3/TRBV12-4	TGTGCCAGCAGTTTATCGTGGGAAAGCACAGATACGCAGTATTTT	CASSLSWESTDTQYF
NA	NA	TRBJ1-4	TRBV11-2	TGTGCCAGCAGCTTAGACGTTGGGGGGGAACTGTTTTTT	CASSLDVGGELFF
NA	once	TRBJ2-4	TRBV20-1	TGCAGTGCTGGTGGCCGGGGTAAAAACATTCAGTACTTC	CSAGGRGKNIQYF
NA	NA	TRBJ2-1	TRBV27	TGTGCCAGCAGTCTAGGGGTAAAAAGTGAGCAGTTCTTC	CASSLGVKSEQFF
TRBD1	NA	TRBJ1-1	TRBV5-4	TGTGCCAGCAGCTTGGACCGACAGGGTTCGATGAACACTGAAGCTTTCTTT	CASSLDRQGSMNTEAFF
NA	NA	TRBJ2-5	TRBV7-7	TGTGCTAGCAGCTTGGGACAGACCCAGTACTTC	CASSLGQTQYF
NA	NA	TRBJ2-2	TRBV3-1	TGTGCCAGCAGCCAATGGCGAACCGAGGAGCTGTTTTTT	CASSQWRTEELFF
NA	NA	TRBJ2-5	TRBV15	TGTGCCACCAGCGAGCTACAGGACCAAGAGACCCAGTACTTC	CATSELQDQETQYF
NA	NA	TRBJ2-7	TRBV5-1	TGCGCCAGCAGCTTGGGAGTCAGAAGGACGTTCTCCTACGAGCAGTACTTC	CASSLGVRRTFSYEQYF
NA	NA	TRBJ2-3	TRBV20-1	TGCAGTGCTCGAGGAGTCGCAGATACGCAGTATTTT	CSARGVADTQYF
TRBD1	NA	TRBJ1-2	TRBV28	TGTGCCAGCAGTCGCACCGGGACAGGGGTTGTGTATGGCTACACCTTC	CASSRTGTGVVYGYTF
TRBD2	NA	TRBJ2-3	TRBV20-1	TGCAGTGCTGGCTCGGTGCGGGAGGGGACAGATACGCAGTATTTT	CSAGSVREGTDTQYF
TRBD1	few	TRBJ2-5	TRBV20-1	TGCAGTGCAACCAGGGGGCTCCAAGAGACCCAGTACTTC	CSATRGLQETQYF
NA	NA	TRBJ2-7	TRBV20-1	TGCAGTGCTAGTCGAAGCTCCTACGAGCAGTACTTC	CSASRSSYEQYF
TRBD1	once	TRBJ1-5	TRBV20-1	TGCAGTGCTTTGGACAGGGAACTTGATCAGCCCCAGCATTTT	CSALDRELDQPQHF
TRBD1	NA	TRBJ2-1	TRBV29-1	TGCAGCGTTGATACGACAGGGTTCGATGAGCAGTTCTTC	CSVDTTGFDEQFF
NA	NA	TRBJ2-1	TRBV5-1	TGCGCCAGCAGCCCTCCACAAGACAATGAGCAGTTCTTC	CASSPPQDNEQFF
NA	NA	TRBJ1-2	TRBV20-1	TGCAGTGCTAGAGTCGAAGATGCCCTCGGTACCAACTATGGCTACACCTTC	CSARVEDALGTNYGYTF
NA	NA	TRBJ1-1	TRBV29-1	TGCAGCGCCGGCCTTGACACTGAAGCTTTCTTT	CSAGLDTEAFF
NA	once	TRBJ2-1	TRBV5-1	TGCGCCAGCAGCTTGGAGGATGGCAATGAGCAGTTCTTC	CASSLEDGNEQFF
TRBD1	NA	TRBJ1-5	TRBV20-1	TGCAGTGCTAGGCCGGACAGGGCGAATAGCAATCAGCCCCAGCATTTT	CSARPDRANSNQPQHF
TRBD1	NA	TRBJ2-4	TRBV13	TGTGCCAGCAGCTCCGGACAGGGGGTAAACATTCAGTACTTC	CASSSGQGVNIQYF